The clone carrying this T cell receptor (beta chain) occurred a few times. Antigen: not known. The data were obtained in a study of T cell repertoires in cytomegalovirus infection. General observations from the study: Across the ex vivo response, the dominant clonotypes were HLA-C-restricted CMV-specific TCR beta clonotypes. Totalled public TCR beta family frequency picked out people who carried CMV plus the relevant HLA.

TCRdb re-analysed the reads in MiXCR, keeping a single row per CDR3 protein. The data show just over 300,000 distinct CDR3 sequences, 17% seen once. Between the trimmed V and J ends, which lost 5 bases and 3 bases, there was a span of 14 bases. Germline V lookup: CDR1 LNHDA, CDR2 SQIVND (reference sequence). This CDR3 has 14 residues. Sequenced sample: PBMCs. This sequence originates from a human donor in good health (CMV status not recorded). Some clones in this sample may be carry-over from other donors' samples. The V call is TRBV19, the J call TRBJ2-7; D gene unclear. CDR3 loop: CASSASNKGYEQYF. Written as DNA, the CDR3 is TGTGCCAGTAGTGCGTCGAATAAGGGCTACGAGCAGTACTTC.